The 30 T cell receptor beta chains listed next were all sequenced from one sample in a study of response to subunit inactivated influenza vaccine. TCRdb analysed the RT-PCR reads with MiXCR anew, one entry per CDR3 protein. This sample has some 500,000 distinct CDR3 sequences, with 10% to 15% found just once. Sequences were derived from PBMCs from blood, sampled roughly 6 weeks after vaccination. These receptors were obtained from a man over 45 who received an inactivated influenza vaccine.

The J gene is TRBJ2-2, the V gene TRBV10-3; 8 nucleotides line up with TRBD2. The CDR3 has 15 amino acids. Germline trimming cut 10 bases from V and 2 bases from J; bases unmatched to any gene: 9. Germline loops: CDR1 ENHRY, CDR2 SYGVKD. In nucleotides, the CDR3 is TGTGCCACCGGGGGGGTTGGACTAAACACCGGGGAGCTGTTTTTT. This codes for CATGGVGLNTGELFF.

The gene calls are TRBV29-1 and TRBJ1-1; tentatively, D is TRBD1 (5 bases). Trimming took 2 bases from V and 3 from J, leaving 10 bases between them. This CDR3 has 13 residues. CDR1 is SQVTM and CDR2 is ANQGSEA in the germline V gene. The CDR3 DNA reads as TGCAGCGTTGAATACAGGATAGACACTGAAGCTTTCTTT. This translates into CSVEYRIDTEAFF.

The V call is TRBV6-5, the J call TRBJ1-4; D may be TRBD1 (6 bases). The V end lost 0 bases, the J end lost 5 bases, and 13 bases lay between the germline ends. This CDR3 comprises 16 residues. Per germline, CDR1 MNHEY and CDR2 SVGAGI. CDR3 sequence: CASSYSLRQENEKLFF. The CDR3 DNA sequence: TGTGCCAGCAGTTACTCGCTTCGACAGGAGAATGAAAAACTGTTTTTT.

This clonotype was seen more than once but under ten times. The chain employs TRBV21-1 and TRBJ2-7; the table's D call, TRBD2, was not checked against the DNA. TRBV21-1 is a pseudogene segment. The length of the CDR3 is 15 residues. The CDR3 region has the DNA TGTGCCAGCAGCCGAACCGCAGCGGGAGGATGGGAGCAGTACTTC. This gives the protein CASSRTAAGGWEQYF.

This clonotype was counted only a few times. CDR3 coding DNA: TGTGCCAGCAGTGGGGACACAAAAGAGACCCAGTACTTC. It yields the protein CASSGDTKETQYF. The chain combines TRBV2 with TRBJ2-5; a possible D gene is TRBD1 (6 bases). This CDR3 has 13 amino acids. Trimming shortened V by 4 bases and J by 3 bases, and 9 bases separated the two germline ends. The germline V gene has CDR1 SNHLY and CDR2 FYNNEI.

This chain joins TRBV18 and TRBJ1-1; weak D call: TRBD1 (6 bases). Germline V gives CDR1 KGHSH, CDR2 LQKENI. Trimming shortened V by 6 bases and J by 4 bases, and 18 bases separated the two germline ends. The CDR3 has 15 amino acids. The CDR3 region is CASSLGTGQTTEAFF. For the CDR3, the DNA is TGTGCCAGCTCCTTGGGTACAGGGCAAACCACTGAAGCTTTCTTT.

This clonotype was seen only a few times. The rearrangement joins TRBV5-5 to TRBJ2-1, with D perhaps matching TRBD2 (6 bases). Germline CDR1 SGHKS, CDR2 YYEKEE (reference sequence). Trimming took off 0 bases at V and 5 bases at J, with 12 bases between the two ends. This CDR3 contains 15 residues. The CDR3 reads CASSLGGVLHNEQFF. DNA of the CDR3: TGTGCCAGCAGCTTGGGGGGGGTTCTCCACAATGAGCAGTTCTTC.

In this sample, this clonotype turned up many times. The chain carries TRBV6-5 and TRBJ2-7, with D perhaps TRBD1 (5 bases). Trimming cost V 0 bases and J 1 base, with 7 bases left between them. The CDR3 is made up of 14 amino acids. Germline CDR1 and CDR2: MNHEY and SVGAGI. The CDR3, as DNA: TGTGCCAGCAGTTACTCATCAGGGTCCTACGAGCAGTACTTC. Encoded protein: CASSYSSGSYEQYF.

This clonotype has more than one count but fewer than ten. The V call is TRBV6-2 or TRBV6-3, the J call TRBJ2-1; D call uncertain. Germline lookup yields CDR1 MNHEY and CDR2 SVGEGT. V dropped 2 bases and J dropped 5 bases, with 16 bases sitting between them. The CDR3 consists of 16 residues. This CDR3 reads CASSYVGLASNNEQFF. The CDR3 nucleotides read TGTGCCAGCAGTTACGTGGGGTTAGCTTCAAACAATGAGCAGTTCTTC.

The chain combines TRBV5-1 with TRBJ2-7; 9 positions agree with TRBD2. Germline lookup yields CDR1 SGHRS and CDR2 YFSETQ. The J segment lost 5 bases and the V segment lost 5 bases, leaving 17 bases of the junction unmatched. The CDR3 runs 17 residues. The CDR3 DNA sequence: TGCGCCAGCAGGCTCGGGGGGCGCGGACTAGCGATCGACGAGCAGTACTTC. It specifies CASRLGGRGLAIDEQYF. Complete variable domain (other parts from reference TRBV5-1 and TRBJ2-7): KAGVTQTPRYLIKTRGQQVTLSCSPISGHRSVSWYQQTPGQGLQFLFEYFSETQRNKGNFPGRFSGRQFSNSRSEMNVSTLELGDSALYLCASRLGGRGLAIDEQYFGPGTRLTVT.

This clonotype occurred a few times. The chain links TRBV4-1 to TRBJ2-3; tentatively, D is TRBD1 or TRBD2 (6 bases each). Germline lookup yields CDR1 MGHRA and CDR2 YSYEKL. Trimming removed 1 base at V and 5 bases at J, with 19 bases between. This CDR3 contains 17 residues. The CDR3 region has the DNA TGCGCCAGCAGCCAAGTGGGATTTTCTCGGGGGCAAGATACGCAGTATTTT. Protein sequence: CASSQVGFSRGQDTQYF.

Many counts were recorded for this clonotype. This chain connects TRBV2 to TRBJ2-7, with 7 bases that match TRBD1. Germline V gene lookup returns CDR1 SNHLY and CDR2 FYNNEI. With V trimmed by 6 bases and J by 3 bases, 5 bases remained unmatched. This CDR3 is built from 13 residues. The DNA for the CDR3 is TGTGCCAGCAGAGAGACAGGGCACTACGAGCAGTACTTC. It codes for CASRETGHYEQYF.

This chain links TRBV20-1 with TRBJ2-7, with 9 bases aligning to TRBD2. The germline V gene has CDR1 DFQATT and CDR2 SNEGSKA (reference sequence). The CDR3 loop spans 14 amino acids. Germline trimming cut 5 bases from V and 4 bases from J; bases unmatched to any gene: 9. The CDR3 coding sequence is TGCAGTGCTTTTAGCGGGGGCACGGGGTACGAGCAGTACTTC. Translation: CSAFSGGTGYEQYF.

This chain uses TRBV20-1 with TRBJ2-3; D is undetermined. Trimming took off 7 bases at V and 2 bases at J, with 10 bases between the two ends. The CDR3 runs 12 residues. CDR1 and CDR2 from the germline V gene are DFQATT and SNEGSKA (reference sequence). CDR3 in amino acids: CSVRSDTDTQYF. Here the CDR3 DNA reads TGCAGTGTAAGAAGTGACACAGATACGCAGTATTTT.

This clonotype was detected a few times. The V call is TRBV20-1, the J call TRBJ2-1; 10 nucleotides line up with TRBD2. Germline loops: CDR1 DFQATT, CDR2 SNEGSKA (reference sequence). This CDR3 has 12 amino acids. The J segment lost 12 bases and the V segment lost 4 bases, leaving 6 bases of the junction unmatched. The CDR3 DNA reads TGCAGTGCTACCCAACTAGCGGGAAGGCAGTTCTTC. Encoded protein: CSATQLAGRQFF.

This clonotype was seen a few times. The chain is built from TRBV29-1 and TRBJ2-7; D is perhaps TRBD1 or TRBD2 (5 bases each). V shed 5 bases and J shed 1 base, with 15 bases lying between them. Germline V gives CDR1 SQVTM, CDR2 ANQGSEA. The CDR3 is made up of 14 amino acids. CDR3 DNA: TGCAGCGTTTTCGGGGCGGATATATCCTACGAGCAGTACTTC. Translation: CSVFGADISYEQYF.

This clonotype was recorded once. The chain uses TRBV6-2 or TRBV6-3 and TRBJ2-7; the D is unclear. Germline V lookup: CDR1 MNHEY, CDR2 SVGEGT. V was pared by 2 bases and J by 4 bases, with 9 bases between. This CDR3 contains 13 residues. DNA of the CDR3: TGTGCCAGCAGTTACCACCCCGCGTACGAGCAGTACTTC. Residues: CASSYHPAYEQYF.

There are many counts of this clonotype. The V and J genes are TRBV4-1 and TRBJ1-6; 9 bases fit TRBD1. Unmatched junction bases numbered 4, after V lost 3 bases and J lost 7 bases. The CDR3 consists of 15 residues. Per germline, CDR1 MGHRA and CDR2 YSYEKL. CDR3 in DNA: TGCGCCAGCAGCCACCGGGACAGGGAGAATTCACCCCTCCACTTT. It codes for CASSHRDRENSPLHF.

The V and J genes are TRBV12-3 or TRBV12-4 and TRBJ2-1; a weak D match, TRBD1 (5 bases). V dropped 2 bases and J dropped 15 bases, with 11 bases sitting between them. The CDR3 totals 11 residues. This chain's CDR3 is CASSLFRVRFF. CDR3 bases: TGTGCCAGCAGTTTATTCAGGGTGCGGTTCTTC.

The rearrangement links TRBV2 to TRBJ2-7; D not certain. There are 12 residues in the CDR3. The germline V and J ends were trimmed by 4 bases and 2 bases, with 6 bases remaining between them. Germline V gene lookup returns CDR1 SNHLY and CDR2 FYNNEI. The CDR3 here is CASSVAPYEQYF. The CDR3 DNA is TGTGCCAGCAGTGTTGCCCCCTACGAGCAGTACTTC. Variable domain in full (rest from reference TRBV2 and TRBJ2-7): EPEVTQTPSHQVTQMGQEVILRCVPISNHLYFYWYRQILGQKVEFLVSFYNNEISEKSEIFDDQFSVERPDGSNFTLKIRSTKLEDSAMYFCASSVAPYEQYFGPGTRLTVT.

This clonotype has only a few counts. The chain joins TRBV7-9 to TRBJ2-5; perhaps TRBD2 as D (6 bases). V dropped 0 bases and J dropped 5 bases, with 13 bases sitting between them. Germline CDR1 and CDR2: SEHNR and FQNEAQ (reference sequence). The CDR3 is made up of 15 amino acids. The CDR3 sequence is CASSLAQGGRETQYF. The CDR3 nucleotides are TGTGCCAGCAGCTTAGCTCAGGGAGGTCGGGAGACCCAGTACTTC.

This clonotype has just a few counts. CDR3 amino acids: CASSRVYEQFF. As DNA, the CDR3 is TGTGCCAGCAGCCGAGTCTATGAGCAGTTCTTC. The rearrangement joins TRBV14 to TRBJ2-1, with D hard to call. From germline, CDR1 is SGHDN and CDR2 FVKESK. V was shortened by 4 bases and J by 8 bases, with 6 bases between the two germline ends. CDR3 length equals 11 residues.

This clonotype was found a few times. The CDR3 loop reads CASSYKGDGTEAFF. In nucleotides, the CDR3 is TGTGCCAGCAGTTACAAGGGAGATGGGACTGAAGCTTTCTTT. V is TRBV6-5 and J is TRBJ1-1, with unresolved D. The V gene's germline CDR1 is MNHEY and CDR2 SVGAGI. The V end was cut by 2 bases, the J end by 5 bases, with 12 bases between. The CDR3 extends over 14 amino acids.

The chain joins TRBV3-1 to TRBJ2-1, with 9 nucleotides matching TRBD2. The CDR3 loop spans 15 amino acids. V shed 2 bases, J shed 7 bases, and the junction held 6 bases outside the gene matches. Germline V gene sequence: CDR1 LGHDT, CDR2 YNNKEL (reference sequence). Here the CDR3 DNA reads TGTGCCAGCAGCCAAAGTGGGACTAGCCATAATGAGCAGTTCTTC. It yields the protein CASSQSGTSHNEQFF.

This clonotype was seen a handful of times. The chain is built from TRBV7-9 and TRBJ2-1; D possibly matches TRBD1 or TRBD2 (5 bases each). This CDR3 has 13 amino acids. V shed 5 bases and J shed 5 bases, with 10 bases lying between them. CDR1 SEHNR and CDR2 FQNEAQ come from the germline V gene (reference sequence). DNA for the CDR3: TGTGCCAGCAGCCCAGGGACCGACAATGAGCAGTTCTTC. Its translation is CASSPGTDNEQFF.

J is TRBJ2-6 and V is TRBV20-1, with D uncertain. The germline CDR1 and CDR2 sequences are DFQATT and SNEGSKA (reference sequence). The V end was cut by 1 base, the J end by 0 bases, with 4 bases between. The CDR3 consists of 14 residues. The CDR3 loop is CSARVLSGANVLTF. The CDR3 DNA reads TGCAGTGCTAGAGTTCTCTCTGGGGCCAACGTCCTGACTTTC.

This clonotype occurred a few times. This chain links TRBV20-1 with TRBJ2-7; 7 positions agree with TRBD1. CDR1 DFQATT and CDR2 SNEGSKA come from the germline V gene (reference sequence). This CDR3 has 13 residues. Trimming took 4 bases from V and 2 from J; bases not matched to a gene: 5. The CDR3: CSANQGVAYEQYF. The CDR3 nucleotides are TGCAGTGCTAATCAGGGGGTGGCCTACGAGCAGTACTTC.

This clonotype occurred many times. The chain is built from TRBV18 and TRBJ1-2; weak D call: TRBD1 (5 bases). The CDR3 has 12 amino acids. Trimming took 5 bases from V and 7 from J, leaving 11 bases between them. Per germline, CDR1 KGHSH and CDR2 LQKENI. The CDR3 protein is CASSSPGSGYTF. CDR3 bases: TGTGCCAGCTCATCTCCAGGGTCTGGCTACACCTTC.

This clonotype was seen only a few times. This chain joins TRBV3-1 and TRBJ1-6, with 7 bases aligning to TRBD1. Germline loops: CDR1 LGHDT, CDR2 YNNKEL (reference sequence). Trimming took 3 bases from V and 7 from J; bases not matched to a gene: 6. The CDR3 sequence is 15 residues long. The CDR3: CASSHGAQGNSPLHF. The DNA for the CDR3 is TGTGCCAGCAGCCACGGGGCACAGGGGAATTCACCCCTCCACTTT.

The rearrangement joins TRBV5-1 to TRBJ2-3; TRBD1 matches 7 bases. The CDR3 is 16 residues long. Germline V gives CDR1 SGHRS, CDR2 YFSETQ. The ends lost 0 bases at V and 0 bases at J; junction bases unmatched: 4. CDR3: CASSLATGISTDTQYF. DNA for the CDR3: TGCGCCAGCAGCTTGGCGACAGGGATAAGCACAGATACGCAGTATTTT.